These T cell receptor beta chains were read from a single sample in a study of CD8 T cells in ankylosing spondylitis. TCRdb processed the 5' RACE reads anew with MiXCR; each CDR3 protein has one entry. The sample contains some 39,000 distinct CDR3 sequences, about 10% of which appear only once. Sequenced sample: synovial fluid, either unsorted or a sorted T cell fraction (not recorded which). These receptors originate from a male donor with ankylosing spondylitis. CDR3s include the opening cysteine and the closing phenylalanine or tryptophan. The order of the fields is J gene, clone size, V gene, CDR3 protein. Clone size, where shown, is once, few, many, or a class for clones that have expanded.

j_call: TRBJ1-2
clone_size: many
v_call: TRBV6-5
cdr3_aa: CASRATGEGYTF

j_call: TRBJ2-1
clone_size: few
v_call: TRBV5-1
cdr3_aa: CASSYAWNNEQFF

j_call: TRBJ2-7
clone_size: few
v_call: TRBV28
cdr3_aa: CASSSHGGEQYF

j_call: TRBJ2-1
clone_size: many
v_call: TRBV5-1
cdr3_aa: CASSLDPNNEQFF

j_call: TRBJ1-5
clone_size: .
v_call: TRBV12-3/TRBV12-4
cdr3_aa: CASSFYMVPQHF

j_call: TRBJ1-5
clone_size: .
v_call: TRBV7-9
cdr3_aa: CASSINEGSGQPQHF

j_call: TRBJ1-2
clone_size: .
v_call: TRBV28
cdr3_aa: CASSFRTALISYGYTF

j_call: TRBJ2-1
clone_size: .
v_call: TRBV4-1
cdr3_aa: CASSRGQGTSYNEQFF

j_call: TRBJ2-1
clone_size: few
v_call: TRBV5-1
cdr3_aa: CASSLEAPPSEQFF

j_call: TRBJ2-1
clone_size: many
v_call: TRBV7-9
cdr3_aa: CASSIGQGAYNEQFF

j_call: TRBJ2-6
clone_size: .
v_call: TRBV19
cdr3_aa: CASSPNRGPGANVLTF

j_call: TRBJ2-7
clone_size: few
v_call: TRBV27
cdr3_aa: CASSFPSGCPSGQYF

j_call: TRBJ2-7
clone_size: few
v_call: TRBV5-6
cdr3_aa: CASSFGTAGALYEQYF

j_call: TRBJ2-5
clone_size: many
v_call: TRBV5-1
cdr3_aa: CASSVSGTGQETQYF

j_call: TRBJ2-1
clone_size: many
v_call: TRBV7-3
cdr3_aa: CASSLADSYNEQFF

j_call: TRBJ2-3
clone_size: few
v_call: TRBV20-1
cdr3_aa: CSAPGGEGSTDTQYF

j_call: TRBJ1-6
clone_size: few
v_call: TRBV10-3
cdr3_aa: CAIHADGLGPLHF

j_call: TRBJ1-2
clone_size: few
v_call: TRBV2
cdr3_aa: CASMSGTGINGYTF

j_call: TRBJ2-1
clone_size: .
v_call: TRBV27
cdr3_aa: CASTRSGERPDNEQFF

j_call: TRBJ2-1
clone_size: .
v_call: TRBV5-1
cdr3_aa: CASSLVAAGMSSYNEQFF

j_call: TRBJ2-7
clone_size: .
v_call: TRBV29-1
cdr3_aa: CSVVNLGTGYEQYF

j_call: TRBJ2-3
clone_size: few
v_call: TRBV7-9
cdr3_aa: CASSLSLQGRTDTQYF

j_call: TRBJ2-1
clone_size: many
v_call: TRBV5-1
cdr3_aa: CASSKPPEVNEQFF

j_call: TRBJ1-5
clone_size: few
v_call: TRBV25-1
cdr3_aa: CASSEYGPQPQHF

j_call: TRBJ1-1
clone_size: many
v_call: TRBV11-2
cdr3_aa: CASSLNYQVLMNTEAFF

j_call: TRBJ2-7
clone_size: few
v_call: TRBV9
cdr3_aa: CASSVGGPYEQYF

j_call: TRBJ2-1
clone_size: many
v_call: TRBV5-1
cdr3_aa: CASSLTEAGVYNHDEQFF

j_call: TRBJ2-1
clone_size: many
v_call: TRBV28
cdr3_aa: CASSLARGGLSEQFF

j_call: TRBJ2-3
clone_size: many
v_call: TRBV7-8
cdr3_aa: CASSLLTSATDTQYF

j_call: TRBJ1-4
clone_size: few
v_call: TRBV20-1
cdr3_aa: CSADPGTGEEKLFF

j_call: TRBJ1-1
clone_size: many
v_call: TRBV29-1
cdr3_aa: CSVDGTGGANTEAFF

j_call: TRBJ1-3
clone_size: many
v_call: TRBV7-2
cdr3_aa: CASSLGGTGGFWNNNPSGNTIYF

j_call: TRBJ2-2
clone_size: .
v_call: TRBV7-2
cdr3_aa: CASSFRQGIPGELFF

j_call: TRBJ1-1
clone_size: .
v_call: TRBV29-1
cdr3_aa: CSVESVIGNTEAFF

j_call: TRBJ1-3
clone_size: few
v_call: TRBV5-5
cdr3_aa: CASSSGAYGNTIYF

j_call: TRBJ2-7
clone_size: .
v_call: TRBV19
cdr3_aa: CASSPIRGAEQYF

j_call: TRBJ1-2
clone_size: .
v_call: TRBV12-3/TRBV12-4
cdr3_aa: CASRSGTGHYTF

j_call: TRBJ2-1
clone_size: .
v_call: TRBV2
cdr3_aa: CASSGGFTRRGYNEQFF

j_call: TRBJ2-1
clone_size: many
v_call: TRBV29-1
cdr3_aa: CSVERLAGGLYEQFF

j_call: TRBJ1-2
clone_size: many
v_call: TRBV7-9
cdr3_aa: CASSLLQGGYGYTF

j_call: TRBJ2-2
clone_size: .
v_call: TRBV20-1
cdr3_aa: CSARDLGAANTGELFF

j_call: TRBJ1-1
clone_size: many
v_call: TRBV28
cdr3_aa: CASSLTQGNTEAFF

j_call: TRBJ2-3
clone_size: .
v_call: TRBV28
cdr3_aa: CASSPLVGVLADTQYF

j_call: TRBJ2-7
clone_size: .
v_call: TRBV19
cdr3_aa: CASSPPASYEQYF

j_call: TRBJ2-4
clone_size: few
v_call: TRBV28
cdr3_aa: CASSEQGDIQYF

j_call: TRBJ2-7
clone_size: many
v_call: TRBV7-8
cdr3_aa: CASSFGTSGRGTYEQYF

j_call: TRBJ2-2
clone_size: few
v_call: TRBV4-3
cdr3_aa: CASSKRARANTGELFF